The rows below give T cell receptor beta chains drawn from one sample of a study of blood T cells in healthy people across ages. TCRdb reanalysed the 5' RACE reads using MiXCR and keeps one entry per CDR3 protein. The sample carries 550,000 to 750,000 distinct CDR3 sequences, under 25% recorded once. The sequenced sample consisted of blood. The source is a man between 65 and 80 years old in good health. Each CDR3 is given with its conserved first and last residue. A D gene is named only where the DNA matches it firmly. A row's size may be missing; if present it is once, few, many or a size class.

len: 14
v_gene: TRBV7-6
d_gene: .
abundance: few
j_gene: TRBJ2-3
CDR3nt: TGTGCCAGCAGCTCAGCAGGGTTTGCAGATACGCAGTATTTT
CDR3aa: CASSSAGFADTQYF

len: 16
v_gene: TRBV7-2
d_gene: .
abundance: few
j_gene: TRBJ2-4
CDR3nt: TGTGCCAGCAGCTTAGATCGGGCGTATGCCAAAAACATTCAGTACTTC
CDR3aa: CASSLDRAYAKNIQYF

len: 13
v_gene: TRBV7-8
d_gene: .
abundance: few
j_gene: TRBJ2-3
CDR3nt: TGTGCCAGCAGCTTGGACCACGGGTATACGCAGTATTTT
CDR3aa: CASSLDHGYTQYF

len: 14
v_gene: TRBV20-1
d_gene: .
abundance: few
j_gene: TRBJ2-2
CDR3nt: TGCAGTGCTATTACCACCAGGGGTACCGGGGAGCTGTTTTTT
CDR3aa: CSAITTRGTGELFF

len: 13
v_gene: TRBV27
d_gene: .
abundance: few
j_gene: TRBJ2-1
CDR3nt: TGTGCCAGCAGTAGCACACAGGGAAGTGAGCAGTTCTTC
CDR3aa: CASSSTQGSEQFF

len: 17
v_gene: TRBV4-1
d_gene: .
abundance: .
j_gene: TRBJ2-7
CDR3nt: TGCGCCAGCAGCCAAGAGCCAGGCGGGGACTTCACCTACGAGCAGTACTTC
CDR3aa: CASSQEPGGDFTYEQYF

len: 17
v_gene: TRBV29-1
d_gene: TRBD2
abundance: few
j_gene: TRBJ2-7
CDR3nt: TGCAGCGTTGGGAAATCCGGGACTAGCGGGAGTGGGTACGAGCAGTACTTC
CDR3aa: CSVGKSGTSGSGYEQYF

len: 13
v_gene: TRBV20-1
d_gene: .
abundance: few
j_gene: TRBJ2-5
CDR3nt: TGCAGTGCTAGAGTTAGGCCGGCGGGGACCCAGTACTTC
CDR3aa: CSARVRPAGTQYF

len: 16
v_gene: TRBV4-3
d_gene: .
abundance: .
j_gene: TRBJ2-2
CDR3nt: TGCGCCAGCAGCCAAGATCCGGCGGAGAACACCGGGGAGCTGTTTTTT
CDR3aa: CASSQDPAENTGELFF

len: 15
v_gene: TRBV7-3
d_gene: .
abundance: .
j_gene: TRBJ1-6
CDR3nt: TGTGCCAGCAGTCTTGGGCCGCCGGATAATTCACCCCTCCACTTT
CDR3aa: CASSLGPPDNSPLHF

len: 14
v_gene: TRBV11-2
d_gene: .
abundance: .
j_gene: TRBJ2-1
CDR3nt: TGTGCCAGCAGCTTGGGGACACCATCCGGTGAGCAGTTCTTC
CDR3aa: CASSLGTPSGEQFF

len: 13
v_gene: TRBV18
d_gene: .
abundance: many
j_gene: TRBJ2-7
CDR3nt: TGTGCCAGCTCACCGGGGACACCCTACGAGCAGTACTTC
CDR3aa: CASSPGTPYEQYF

len: 14
v_gene: TRBV2
d_gene: .
abundance: few
j_gene: TRBJ2-5
CDR3nt: TGTGCCAGCAGTGAAGGGACCCCAGCAGAGACCCAGTACTTC
CDR3aa: CASSEGTPAETQYF

len: 15
v_gene: TRBV7-9
d_gene: TRBD1
abundance: .
j_gene: TRBJ2-7
CDR3nt: TGTGCCAGCAGCTTATGGTCCGGGACAGAAAACGAGCAGTACTTC
CDR3aa: CASSLWSGTENEQYF

len: 15
v_gene: TRBV29-1
d_gene: .
abundance: few
j_gene: TRBJ2-5
CDR3nt: TGCAGCGTTGAAGTATTGGGTCGAGTGCAGGAGACCCAGTACTTC
CDR3aa: CSVEVLGRVQETQYF

len: 15
v_gene: TRBV20-1
d_gene: TRBD2
abundance: few
j_gene: TRBJ2-3
CDR3nt: TGCAGTGCTAGCACTAGCGGCGTCGGGACAGATACGCAGTATTTT
CDR3aa: CSASTSGVGTDTQYF

len: 16
v_gene: TRBV3-1
d_gene: .
abundance: .
j_gene: TRBJ2-5
CDR3nt: TGTGCCAGCAGCCAAGTTATAGGCAGTATCAGCCATGAGCGGTTCTTC
CDR3aa: CASSQVIGSISHERFF